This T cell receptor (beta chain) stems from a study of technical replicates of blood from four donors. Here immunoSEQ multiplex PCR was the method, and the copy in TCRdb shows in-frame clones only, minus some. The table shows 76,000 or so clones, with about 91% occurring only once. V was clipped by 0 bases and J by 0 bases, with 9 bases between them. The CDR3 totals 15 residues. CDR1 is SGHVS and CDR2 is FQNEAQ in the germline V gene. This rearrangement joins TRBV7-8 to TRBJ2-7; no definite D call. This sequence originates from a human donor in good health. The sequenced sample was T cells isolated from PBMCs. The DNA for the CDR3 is TGTGCCAGCAGCTTAGCGCGGATCCCCTCCTACGAGCAGTACTTC. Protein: CASSLARIPSYEQYF.